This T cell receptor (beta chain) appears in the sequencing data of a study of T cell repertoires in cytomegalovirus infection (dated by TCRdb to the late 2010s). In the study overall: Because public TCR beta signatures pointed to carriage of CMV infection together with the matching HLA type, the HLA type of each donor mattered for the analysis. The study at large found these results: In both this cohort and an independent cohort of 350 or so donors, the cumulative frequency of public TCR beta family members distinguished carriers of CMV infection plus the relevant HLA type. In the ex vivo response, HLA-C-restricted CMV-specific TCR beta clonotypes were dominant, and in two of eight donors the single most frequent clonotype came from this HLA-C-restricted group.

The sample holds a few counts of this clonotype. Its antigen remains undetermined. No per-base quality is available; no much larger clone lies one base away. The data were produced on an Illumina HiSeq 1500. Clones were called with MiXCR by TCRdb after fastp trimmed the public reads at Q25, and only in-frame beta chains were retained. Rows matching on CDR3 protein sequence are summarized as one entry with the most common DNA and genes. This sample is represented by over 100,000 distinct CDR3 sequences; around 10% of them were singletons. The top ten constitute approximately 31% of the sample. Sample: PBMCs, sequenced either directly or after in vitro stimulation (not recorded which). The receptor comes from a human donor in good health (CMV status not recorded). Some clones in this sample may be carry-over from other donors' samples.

The CDR3 reads CASSLARGVETQYF. The DNA sequence is given as TGTGCCAGCAGCTTAGCGCGGGGAGTCGAGACCCAGTACTTC. The receptor chain draws on TRBV7-6 and TRBJ2-5; the D gene is perhaps TRBD2, on 6 matching bases. Based on the germline V gene, the CDR1 and CDR2 sequences are SGHVS and FNYEAQ. There are 14 amino acids in the CDR3, from cysteine to phenylalanine inclusive. Only the CDR3 DNA stays, 42 bases, in frame from base 1. Trimming costs V 0 bases and J 5 bases, and their ends lie 10 bases apart.